The rows below give T cell receptor beta chains drawn from one sample of a study of blood T cell repertoires in COVID-19. The data were produced by immunoSEQ multiplex PCR, yet TCRdb's version contains in-frame clones alone and is incomplete. The sample has some 110,000 clones; about 88% are singletons. The sequencing sample was made of peripheral blood. All receptors come from a man aged 40-55 years with acute or convalescent COVID-19. Both conserved end residues are part of each CDR3. The D gene is left open where the match is weak. Not every row has a clone size; where given, it reads once, few, many or a size class.

CDR3 protein: CASSFDRGGPGELFF
CDR3 DNA: TGTGCCAGCAGCTTCGACAGGGGGGGCCCCGGGGAGCTGTTTTTT
J gene: TRBJ2-2
D gene: TRBD1
V gene: TRBV5-6
clone size: -

CDR3 protein: CASSEQGRTGELFF
CDR3 DNA: TGTGCCAGCAGTGAACAGGGGAGAACCGGGGAGCTGTTTTTT
J gene: TRBJ2-2
D gene: TRBD1
V gene: TRBV28
clone size: -

CDR3 protein: CASSGGQFSNQPQHF
CDR3 DNA: TGTGCCAGTAGTGGGGGACAGTTTAGCAATCAGCCCCAGCATTTT
J gene: TRBJ1-5
D gene: TRBD1
V gene: TRBV19
clone size: -

CDR3 protein: CASCYAQYF
CDR3 DNA: TGTGCCAGCTGCTACGCCCAGTACTTC
J gene: TRBJ2-5
D gene: -
V gene: TRBV3-1/TRBV3-2
clone size: -

CDR3 protein: CASSDSTGGSGYTF
CDR3 DNA: TGTGCCAGCAGTGACTCGACAGGGGGTAGTGGCTACACCTTC
J gene: TRBJ1-2
D gene: TRBD1
V gene: TRBV6-4
clone size: -

CDR3 protein: CASSRIPGRGDTGELFF
CDR3 DNA: TGCGCCAGCAGCCGAATACCGGGACGGGGGGACACCGGGGAGCTGTTTTTT
J gene: TRBJ2-2
D gene: TRBD2
V gene: TRBV5-1
clone size: -

CDR3 protein: CASSQGKRGSSYNEQFF
CDR3 DNA: TGTGCCAGCAGCCAAGGAAAGCGGGGGAGCTCCTACAATGAGCAGTTCTTC
J gene: TRBJ2-1
D gene: TRBD2
V gene: TRBV4-2
clone size: -

CDR3 protein: CASSYDRGWYEQYF
CDR3 DNA: TGTGCCAGCAGTTACGACAGGGGGTGGTACGAGCAGTACTTC
J gene: TRBJ2-7
D gene: TRBD1
V gene: TRBV6-5
clone size: -

CDR3 protein: CASSLRSTGELFF
CDR3 DNA: TGTGCCAGCAGCTTACGGTCTACCGGGGAGCTGTTTTTT
J gene: TRBJ2-2
D gene: -
V gene: TRBV11-2
clone size: -

CDR3 protein: CAGGLAGDNEQFF
CDR3 DNA: TGTGCGGGCGGACTAGCGGGAGATAATGAGCAGTTCTTC
J gene: TRBJ2-1
D gene: TRBD2
V gene: TRBV2
clone size: many

CDR3 protein: CASSLVRRPDTQYF
CDR3 DNA: TGTGCCAGCAGCTTAGTGAGGAGGCCTGATACGCAGTATTTT
J gene: TRBJ2-3
D gene: -
V gene: TRBV11-2
clone size: -

CDR3 protein: CASSPPATGSNQPQHF
CDR3 DNA: TGTGCCAGCTCACCACCGGCGACAGGGAGTAATCAGCCCCAGCATTTT
J gene: TRBJ1-5
D gene: TRBD1
V gene: TRBV18
clone size: -

CDR3 protein: CASSHSGRANGEQFF
CDR3 DNA: TGTGCCAGCTCACACAGCGGGAGGGCAAATGGCGAGCAGTTCTTC
J gene: TRBJ2-1
D gene: TRBD2
V gene: TRBV18
clone size: -

CDR3 protein: CASRGQGDQPQHF
CDR3 DNA: TGTGCCAGTAGGGGACAGGGGGATCAGCCCCAGCATTTT
J gene: TRBJ1-5
D gene: TRBD1
V gene: TRBV19
clone size: -

CDR3 protein: CASQLHPERTDTQYF
CDR3 DNA: TGTGCCAGCCAACTACACCCCGAAAGGACAGATACGCAGTATTTT
J gene: TRBJ2-3
D gene: -
V gene: TRBV3-1/TRBV3-2
clone size: -

CDR3 protein: CASSQEPTGFTWGYTF
CDR3 DNA: TGCGCCAGCAGCCAAGAACCGACAGGGTTCACGTGGGGCTACACCTTC
J gene: TRBJ1-2
D gene: TRBD1
V gene: TRBV4-3
clone size: -

CDR3 protein: CASSPRGTEAYEQYF
CDR3 DNA: TGTGCCAGCAGCCCACGGGGGACGGAGGCCTACGAGCAGTACTTC
J gene: TRBJ2-7
D gene: -
V gene: TRBV21-1
clone size: few

CDR3 protein: CASSLGVAGGQETQYF
CDR3 DNA: TGTGCCAGCAGCCTGGGGGTAGCGGGGGGCCAAGAGACCCAGTACTTC
J gene: TRBJ2-5
D gene: TRBD2
V gene: TRBV7-2
clone size: -

CDR3 protein: CAIGTGGIGELFF
CDR3 DNA: TGTGCCATCGGGACAGGGGGCATCGGGGAGCTGTTTTTT
J gene: TRBJ2-2
D gene: TRBD1
V gene: TRBV27
clone size: -

CDR3 protein: CASSYREGGEQYF
CDR3 DNA: TGTGCCAGCAGTTACCGGGAGGGCGGGGAGCAGTACTTC
J gene: TRBJ2-7
D gene: TRBD2
V gene: TRBV6-5
clone size: -

CDR3 protein: CASSFGGKGELFF
CDR3 DNA: TGTGCCAGCAGTTTCGGAGGGAAGGGAGAGCTGTTTTTT
J gene: TRBJ2-2
D gene: -
V gene: TRBV12-3/TRBV12-4
clone size: -

CDR3 protein: CASSLVVGTGTQYF
CDR3 DNA: TGTGCCAGCAGCTTAGTGGTGGGTACGGGTACGCAGTATTTT
J gene: TRBJ2-3
D gene: -
V gene: TRBV7-9
clone size: -

CDR3 protein: CAWSRGLNSPLHF
CDR3 DNA: TGTGCCTGGAGTAGGGGGCTCAATTCACCCCTCCACTTT
J gene: TRBJ1-6
D gene: TRBD1
V gene: TRBV30
clone size: -

CDR3 protein: CASSPPGTQETQYF
CDR3 DNA: TGTGCCAGCAGCCCCCCGGGAACCCAAGAGACCCAGTACTTC
J gene: TRBJ2-5
D gene: -
V gene: TRBV7-9
clone size: -

CDR3 protein: CSVRTDSSGNTIYF
CDR3 DNA: TGCAGCGTTAGGACAGACTCCTCTGGAAACACCATATATTTT
J gene: TRBJ1-3
D gene: -
V gene: TRBV29-1
clone size: -

CDR3 protein: CASSLARENTEAFF
CDR3 DNA: TGTGCCAGCAGCTTAGCGCGGGAGAACACTGAAGCTTTCTTT
J gene: TRBJ1-1
D gene: -
V gene: TRBV13
clone size: -

CDR3 protein: CASSQGSTGGNGYTF
CDR3 DNA: TGTGCCAGCAGCCAAGGGTCGACAGGGGGCAATGGCTACACCTTC
J gene: TRBJ1-2
D gene: TRBD1
V gene: TRBV3-1/TRBV3-2
clone size: -

CDR3 protein: CASSSSGASTGQDTQYF
CDR3 DNA: TGCGCCAGCAGCTCTAGCGGGGCGTCCACCGGACAAGATACGCAGTATTTT
J gene: TRBJ2-3
D gene: TRBD2
V gene: TRBV4-3
clone size: -

CDR3 protein: CASSLSRGEQFF
CDR3 DNA: TGTGCCAGCAGCTTATCAAGGGGAGAGCAGTTCTTC
J gene: TRBJ2-1
D gene: -
V gene: TRBV11-3
clone size: few

CDR3 protein: CASSLRRSGELFF
CDR3 DNA: TGTGCCAGCAGCTTGAGGCGGTCGGGGGAGCTGTTTTTT
J gene: TRBJ2-2
D gene: -
V gene: TRBV5-6
clone size: once

CDR3 protein: CASRPRLAGAQETQYF
CDR3 DNA: TGTGCCAGCAGACCAAGACTAGCGGGGGCCCAAGAGACCCAGTACTTC
J gene: TRBJ2-5
D gene: TRBD2
V gene: TRBV7-8
clone size: -

CDR3 protein: CASSGGGGINQPQHF
CDR3 DNA: TGTGCCAGCAGTGGGGGGGGCGGAATCAATCAGCCCCAGCATTTT
J gene: TRBJ1-5
D gene: -
V gene: TRBV2
clone size: -

CDR3 protein: CAIRPGQTYEQYF
CDR3 DNA: TGTGCCATCAGACCGGGACAAACCTACGAGCAGTACTTC
J gene: TRBJ2-7
D gene: -
V gene: TRBV10-3
clone size: -

CDR3 protein: CASSSHSTHRLNQPQHF
CDR3 DNA: TGTGCCAGCAGCTCGCATTCTACCCACAGGTTGAATCAGCCCCAGCATTTT
J gene: TRBJ1-5
D gene: -
V gene: TRBV7-2
clone size: few

CDR3 protein: CASSPSMNYGYTF
CDR3 DNA: TGTGCCAGCAGCCCCTCTATGAACTATGGCTACACCTTC
J gene: TRBJ1-2
D gene: -
V gene: TRBV6-5
clone size: -

CDR3 protein: CASYDPGTGGYGYTF
CDR3 DNA: TGTGCCAGCTACGACCCCGGGACAGGGGGCTATGGCTACACCTTC
J gene: TRBJ1-2
D gene: TRBD1
V gene: TRBV6-5
clone size: -

CDR3 protein: CASTSRGEKLFF
CDR3 DNA: TGTGCCAGCACTTCACGGGGAGAAAAACTGTTTTTT
J gene: TRBJ1-4
D gene: -
V gene: TRBV27
clone size: -

CDR3 protein: CASSQAGNKNQPQHF
CDR3 DNA: TGCGCCAGCAGCCAGGCAGGGAATAAGAATCAGCCCCAGCATTTT
J gene: TRBJ1-5
D gene: -
V gene: TRBV4-1
clone size: -

CDR3 protein: CASSIPAGSPIRPQHF
CDR3 DNA: TGTGCCAGTAGTATACCCGCAGGCAGCCCTATAAGGCCCCAGCATTTT
J gene: TRBJ1-5
D gene: -
V gene: TRBV19
clone size: -

CDR3 protein: CASSAHSGTEVEKLFF
CDR3 DNA: TGTGCCAGCAGTGCCCATTCCGGGACAGAGGTTGAAAAACTGTTTTTT
J gene: TRBJ1-4
D gene: TRBD1
V gene: TRBV27
clone size: -

CDR3 protein: CAISESGPAEQFF
CDR3 DNA: TGTGCCATCAGTGAGTCTGGGCCCGCCGAGCAGTTCTTC
J gene: TRBJ2-1
D gene: -
V gene: TRBV10-3
clone size: -

CDR3 protein: CASSFDRHYEQYF
CDR3 DNA: TGTGCCAGCAGCTTCGACAGGCACTACGAGCAGTACTTC
J gene: TRBJ2-7
D gene: -
V gene: TRBV7-9
clone size: -